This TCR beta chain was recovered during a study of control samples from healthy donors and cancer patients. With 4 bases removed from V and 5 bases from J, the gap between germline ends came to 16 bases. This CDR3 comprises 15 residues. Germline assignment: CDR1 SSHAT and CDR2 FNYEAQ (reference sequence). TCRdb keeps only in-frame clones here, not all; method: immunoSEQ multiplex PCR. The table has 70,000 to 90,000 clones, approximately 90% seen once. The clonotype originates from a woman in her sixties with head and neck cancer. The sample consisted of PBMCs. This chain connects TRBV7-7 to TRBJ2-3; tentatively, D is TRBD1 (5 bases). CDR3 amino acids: CASSWAVGGQDTQYF. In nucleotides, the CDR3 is TGTGCCAGCAGCTGGGCGGTTGGCGGACAAGATACGCAGTATTTT.